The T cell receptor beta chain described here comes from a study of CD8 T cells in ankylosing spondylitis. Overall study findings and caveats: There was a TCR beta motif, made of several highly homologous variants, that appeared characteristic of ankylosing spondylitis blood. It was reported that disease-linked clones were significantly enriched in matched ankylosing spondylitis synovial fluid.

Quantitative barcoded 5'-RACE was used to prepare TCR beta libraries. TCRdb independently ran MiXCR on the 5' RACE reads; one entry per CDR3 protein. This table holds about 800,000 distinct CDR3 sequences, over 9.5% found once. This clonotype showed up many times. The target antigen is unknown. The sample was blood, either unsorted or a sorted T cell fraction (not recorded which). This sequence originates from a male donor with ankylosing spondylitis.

The CDR3 nucleotides read TGCAGTGCTAGCGGGGGCGGGAACACAGATACGCAGTATTTT. It encodes CSASGGGNTDTQYF. This sequence joins TRBV20-1 and TRBJ2-3; D might be TRBD1 or TRBD2, each matching 6 bases. From germline, CDR1 is DFQATT and CDR2 SNEGSKA (reference sequence). The CDR3 has 14 residues. V was shortened by 3 bases and J by 2 bases, with 12 bases between the two germline ends.